These 26 T cell receptor beta chains were sequenced from one sample in a study of T cell repertoires in cytomegalovirus infection. Their target antigens are unknown. TCRdb reanalysed the reads using MiXCR and keeps one entry per CDR3 protein. The sample has 900,000 to 950,000 distinct CDR3 sequences, around 32% seen once. The starting material was cultured CD8+ T cells from PBMCs, obtained from culture after CMV antigen stimulation. The source is a human donor in good health (CMV status not recorded). Some clones in this sample may be carry-over from other donors' samples.

The V call is TRBV6-5, the J call TRBJ2-1; D might be TRBD1 (5 bases). V was pared by 1 base and J by 6 bases, with 13 bases between. CDR3 length: 15 residues. The V gene's germline CDR1 is MNHEY and CDR2 SVGAGI. CDR3 sequence (DNA): TGTGCCAGCAGTTACTTTATGGGGCCAGGCAATGAGCAGTTCTTC. Amino acids: CASSYFMGPGNEQFF.

This chain uses TRBV12-3 or TRBV12-4 with TRBJ2-7; 8 bases map to TRBD1. The CDR3 loop spans 13 amino acids. Trimming took 5 bases from V and 3 from J; bases not matched to a gene: 3. CDR3 sequence reads: CASSDGTGYEQYF. The CDR3 coding sequence is TGTGCCAGCAGTGACGGGACAGGCTACGAGCAGTACTTC.

This clonotype came up a few times. This chain connects TRBV4-1 to TRBJ2-1; D perhaps matches TRBD1 (6 bases). The CDR3 runs to 16 residues. V lost 1 base, J lost 1 base, and 11 bases lay in between. The germline V gene has CDR1 MGHRA and CDR2 YSYEKL. CDR3 nucleotide sequence: TGCGCCAGCAGCCAAGTGACAGGAATTTCCTACAATGAGCAGTTCTTC. Translation: CASSQVTGISYNEQFF.

This chain joins TRBV12-3 or TRBV12-4 and TRBJ2-7; D is unresolved. This CDR3 contains 13 residues. Trimming took 4 bases from V and 0 from J, leaving 7 bases between them. For the CDR3, the DNA is TGTGCCAGCAGTTCCGCTAGCTCCTACGAGCAGTACTTC. This translates into CASSSASSYEQYF.

This sequence joins TRBV20-1 and TRBJ1-1; D not resolved. The CDR3 spans 14 residues. Trimming removed 6 bases at V and 2 bases at J, with 16 bases between. CDR1 and CDR2 from the germline V gene are DFQATT and SNEGSKA (reference sequence). CDR3 sequence: CSASPLVRNTEAFF. The CDR3 DNA is TGCAGTGCCTCCCCTTTAGTGCGTAACACTGAAGCTTTCTTT.

V and J are TRBV5-4 and TRBJ2-1; perhaps TRBD1 as D (6 bases). The CDR3 length is 16 residues. Germline V gene sequence: CDR1 SGHNT, CDR2 YYREEE (reference sequence). V lost 3 bases to trimming and J lost 9 bases, with 22 bases between them. The CDR3 here is CASSSTGTLVPSEQFF. DNA of the CDR3: TGTGCCAGCAGCTCTACCGGGACATTAGTACCCAGTGAGCAGTTCTTC.

V is TRBV7-9 and J is TRBJ1-1; 7 bases align to TRBD1. V was pared by 1 base and J by 4 bases, with 3 bases of the junction left unmatched. In germline, CDR1 is SEHNR, CDR2 FQNEAQ (reference sequence). The CDR3 runs to 14 residues. The CDR3 loop reads CASSLEAGGTEAFF. The CDR3 DNA is TGTGCCAGCAGCTTAGAGGCAGGGGGCACTGAAGCTTTCTTT. Based on the CDR3 plus reference TRBV7-9 and TRBJ1-1, the full variable domain is DTGVSQNPRHKITKRGQNVTFRCDPISEHNRLYWYRQTLGQGPEFLTYFQNEAQLEKSRLLSDRFSAERPKGSFSTLEIQRTEQGDSAMYLCASSLEAGGTEAFFGQGTRLTVV.

The V and J genes are TRBV20-1 and TRBJ1-2; no clear D gene. V was shortened by 0 bases and J by 3 bases, with 8 bases between the two germline ends. Germline V lookup: CDR1 DFQATT, CDR2 SNEGSKA (reference sequence). The CDR3 length is 13 residues. The CDR3 DNA follows: TGCAGTGCTAGAGATCGACACCACTATGGCTACACCTTC. It translates to CSARDRHHYGYTF.

The chain links TRBV29-1 to TRBJ2-7; 9 bases are shared with TRBD1. V was pared by 6 bases and J by 2 bases, with 8 bases of the junction left unmatched. The CDR3 sequence is 14 residues long. Per the germline V gene, CDR1 is SQVTM and CDR2 is ANQGSEA. The CDR3 sequence: CSVPNRDRAYEQYF. In DNA, the CDR3 is TGCAGCGTCCCGAACCGGGACAGGGCCTACGAGCAGTACTTC.

This clonotype was counted between two and nine times. V is TRBV7-6 and J is TRBJ1-1, with D unclear. The CDR3 covers 14 residues. V lost 5 bases to trimming and J lost 1 base, with 11 bases between them. The V gene's germline CDR1 is SGHVS and CDR2 FNYEAQ. The CDR3 DNA reads as TGTGCCAGCAGCCCCTTAACCTGGAACACTGAAGCTTTCTTT. Its protein product is CASSPLTWNTEAFF.

This clonotype was observed a few times. The J gene is TRBJ2-7, the V gene TRBV29-1; D assignment may be TRBD1 or TRBD2 (6 bases each). Germline CDR1 SQVTM, CDR2 ANQGSEA. The V gene lost 4 bases and the J gene lost 0 bases, with 10 bases spanning the gap. The CDR3 contains 13 residues. The CDR3 sequence is CSVVGGDSYEQYF. CDR3 bases: TGCAGCGTTGTCGGGGGCGACTCCTACGAGCAGTACTTC.

This clonotype was observed once. This clone may be a read error of a much larger clone one base away. The chain employs TRBV5-6 and TRBJ2-1, with D possibly TRBD2 on 6 matching bases. Germline V gene lookup returns CDR1 SGHDT and CDR2 YYEEEE. This CDR3 has 14 residues. Here the CDR3 reads CANSSGRPYNEQFF. The CDR3 DNA is TGTGCCAACAGCTCGGGGAGGCCCTACAATGAGCAGTTCTTC.

The chain combines TRBV7-9 with TRBJ1-1; TRBD1 aligns across 8 bases. The CDR3 length is 15 residues. The trim removed 3 bases at V and 3 bases at J, leaving 6 bases unmatched. Germline values: CDR1 SEHNR, CDR2 FQNEAQ (reference sequence). The CDR3 DNA sequence: TGTGCCAGCAGCTTTCTTCAGGGGGCGGACACTGAAGCTTTCTTT. Protein product: CASSFLQGADTEAFF.

The genes are TRBV12-3 or TRBV12-4 and TRBJ2-4; tentative D call: TRBD2 (5 bases). This CDR3 is 15 amino acids long. Trimming pared 5 bases from V and 4 bases from J, leaving 15 bases between. In nucleotides, the CDR3 is TGTGCCAGCAGTCGAGGACCCGCGGGTAAAAACATTCAGTACTTC. This translates into CASSRGPAGKNIQYF.

This clonotype was detected many times. J is TRBJ2-2 and V is TRBV7-6, with D unresolved. The V end was cut by 2 bases, the J end by 6 bases, with 13 bases between. The CDR3 extends over 15 amino acids. Per the germline V gene, CDR1 is SGHVS and CDR2 is FNYEAQ. CDR3 loop: CASSLSWGGPGELFF. In DNA, the CDR3 is TGTGCCAGCAGCTTAAGTTGGGGTGGACCCGGGGAGCTGTTTTTT.

The table lists this clonotype with many counts. The chain links TRBV7-8 to TRBJ1-4; unclear D gene. Between the trimmed V and J ends, which lost 8 bases and 3 bases, there was a span of 10 bases. The germline V gene encodes CDR1 SGHVS and CDR2 FQNEAQ. The CDR3 sequence is 13 residues long. The DNA for the CDR3 is TGTGCCAGCTACCGAGCCCCTAATGAAAAACTGTTTTTT. Translating gives CASYRAPNEKLFF. Full variable domain (remainder filled in from reference TRBV7-8 and TRBJ1-4): GAGVSQSPRYKVAKRGQDVALRCDPISGHVSLFWYQQALGQGPEFLTYFQNEAQLDKSGLPSDRFFAERPEGSVSTLKIQRTQQEDSAVYLCASYRAPNEKLFFGSGTQLSVL.

This clonotype was seen only a few times. V is TRBV5-4 and J is TRBJ1-1; TRBD1 matches 7 bases. CDR1 is SGHNT and CDR2 is YYREEE in the germline V gene (reference sequence). The CDR3 has 16 amino acids. J lost 5 bases, V lost 2 bases, and 12 bases had no gene match. The DNA for the CDR3 is TGTGCCAGCAGCTTTTATTACAGGGGAAGTGAAACTGAAGCTTTCTTT. This encodes CASSFYYRGSETEAFF.

The CDR3 loop is CASSRQLNEQYV. The CDR3 bases are TGTGCCAGCAGCCGTCAACTTAACGAGCAGTACGTC. This chain uses TRBV5-6 with TRBJ2-7; D call uncertain. CDR1 is SGHDT and CDR2 is YYEEEE in the germline V gene. This CDR3 has 12 amino acids. The V and J ends lost 4 bases and 5 bases respectively, with 10 bases between them.

This clonotype showed up just a few times. The genes are TRBV4-1 and TRBJ1-5; no clear D. Trimming took 4 bases from V and 5 from J, leaving 18 bases between them. The CDR3 consists of 16 residues. CDR1 MGHRA and CDR2 YSYEKL come from the germline V gene. In DNA form, the CDR3 reads TGCGCCAGCAGCCTCACGGACGCCGGGTATCATCAGCCCCAGCATTTT. The encoded protein is CASSLTDAGYHQPQHF.

This sequence joins TRBV4-1 and TRBJ2-3, with D unresolved. Germline CDR1 MGHRA, CDR2 YSYEKL. This CDR3 is built from 16 residues. Trimming took 1 base from V and 0 from J, leaving 11 bases between them. The DNA of the CDR3 is TGCGCCAGCAGCCAAGTCGTAGGGTCTAGCACAGATACGCAGTATTTT. This sequence encodes CASSQVVGSSTDTQYF.

This sequence joins TRBV6-5 and TRBJ1-1; D is unclear. This CDR3 contains 12 residues. Per the germline V gene, CDR1 is MNHEY and CDR2 is SVGAGI. V was pared by 7 bases and J by 4 bases, with 10 bases between. CDR3 coding DNA: TGTGCCAGCACCTCCTGGAGCACTGAAGCTTTCTTT. It codes for CASTSWSTEAFF.

V is TRBV12-3 or TRBV12-4 and J is TRBJ2-7; unclear D gene. The V gene lost 6 bases and the J gene lost 6 bases, with 12 bases spanning the gap. The CDR3 length is 12 residues. The CDR3 coding sequence is TGTGCCAGCAGCCAAGGATCGGGCGAGCAGTACGTC. This sequence encodes CASSQGSGEQYV.

The chain is built from TRBV12-3 or TRBV12-4 and TRBJ1-1; TRBD1 agrees at 9 bases. V lost 3 bases and J lost 3; bases outside the gene matches: 11. This CDR3 is built from 17 residues. Here the CDR3 DNA reads TGTGCCAGCAGTTTTCCCAAACCGGGACAGGGATACACTGAAGCTTTCTTT. Protein: CASSFPKPGQGYTEAFF.

Only a few counts were recorded for this clonotype. The J gene is TRBJ1-5, the V gene TRBV20-1; possible D gene TRBD1, 5 bases. Germline values: CDR1 DFQATT, CDR2 SNEGSKA (reference sequence). V was cut by 6 bases and J by 0 bases, with 15 bases left in between. CDR3 length: 15 residues. Here the CDR3 reads CSATEGPYSNQPQHF. In DNA, the CDR3 is TGCAGTGCAACAGAGGGGCCCTATAGCAATCAGCCCCAGCATTTT.

V is TRBV12-3 or TRBV12-4 and J is TRBJ1-1; D gene ambiguous. The CDR3 is 14 amino acids. Trimming removed 2 bases from V and 0 bases from J, with 7 bases in between. CDR3 in DNA: TGTGCCAGCAGTTTAATTCAGCTGAACACTGAAGCTTTCTTT. This translates into CASSLIQLNTEAFF.

CDR3 sequence reads: CASSYSVVEPGQPNTEAFF. In nucleotides, the CDR3 is TGTGCCAGCAGTTACTCGGTCGTCGAGCCGGGACAGCCGAACACTGAAGCTTTCTTT. The rearrangement uses TRBV6-6 and TRBJ1-1; 7 bases line up with TRBD1. After removal of 0 bases from V and 1 base from J, the junction contained 14 bases not matched to a gene. This CDR3 is built from 19 residues. Germline values: CDR1 MNHNY, CDR2 SVGAGI (reference sequence).